This TCR beta chain was profiled in a study of blood T cell repertoires in COVID-19. Across the whole study: The analysed material was cDNA or gDNA that came from T cells, B-cell-depleted T cells, or PBMCs.

The J segment lost 6 bases and the V segment lost 8 bases, leaving 6 bases of the junction unmatched. The CDR3 totals 11 residues. The germline gives CDR1 GTSNPN, CDR2 SVGIG (reference sequence). Per the original data handling: Estimates of nucleated cell counts were drawn from the amplification of reference gene primers. Sequencing used immunoSEQ multiplex PCR; TCRdb keeps in-frame clones, though not all of them. D and trimming come from the DNA, and the V and J calls and clone size come from that table. The table has roughly 200,000 clones, roughly 77% seen once. Recruited during active infection, patients (from Seattle) were subsequently followed longitudinally.

The chain combines TRBV30 with TRBJ1-2, with 7 nucleotides matching TRBD1. The specimen sequenced was peripheral blood. The receptor was derived from a woman aged 80 or older with COVID-19, enrolled during active disease. CDR3: CAADRNDGYTF. In nucleotides, the CDR3 is TGTGCCGCGGACAGGAACGATGGCTACACCTTC.